Presented here are 21 T cell receptor beta chains from one specimen sequenced in a study of shared clonotypes between healthy human individuals. The protocol was immunoSEQ multiplex PCR, while the TCRdb copy is restricted to in-frame clones and leaves out a portion. The table lists approximately 980,000 clones, around three quarters of them singletons, with approximately 1.5% in the top ten. Material for sequencing was memory CD4+ T cells sorted from blood. Documented subset: CD45RA-negative fraction. The receptors here all came from a man between 18 and 35 years old in good health.

This clone was detected only once. Here the CDR3 DNA reads TGTGCCAGCAGCGACGGGACTTCGTACCAAGAGACCCAGTACTTC. It encodes CASSDGTSYQETQYF. The chain has TRBV5-4 and TRBJ2-5; perhaps TRBD2 as D (6 bases). Germline CDR1 and CDR2: SGHNT and YYREEE (reference sequence). V dropped 4 bases and J dropped 0 bases, with 13 bases sitting between them. CDR3 length: 15 residues.

This clone came up many times. The chain carries TRBV25-1 and TRBJ2-5; possible D gene TRBD1, 6 bases. Germline V gene data show CDR1 as MGHDK and CDR2 as SYGVNS. The V end was cut by 3 bases, the J end by 7 bases, with 21 bases between. The CDR3 consists of 16 residues. The CDR3 sequence: CASSDPVAGERGTQYF. CDR3 in DNA: TGTGCCAGCAGTGACCCGGTAGCAGGGGAAAGGGGGACCCAGTACTTC.

The chain joins TRBV15 to TRBJ1-1, with 11 positions matching TRBD1. Germline trimming cut 2 bases from V and 4 bases from J; bases unmatched to any gene: 3. In germline, CDR1 is LNHNV, CDR2 YYDKDF (reference sequence). The CDR3 covers 15 residues. The CDR3, as DNA: TGTGCCACCAGCAGACTCGGACAGGGGGCCACTGAAGCTTTCTTT. Translation: CATSRLGQGATEAFF.

This clone showed up just once. The genes are TRBV2 and TRBJ2-7; 10 positions agree with TRBD2. The V segment lost 6 bases and the J segment 2 bases; nucleotides outside the gene matches: 7. The CDR3 sequence is 15 residues long. In germline, CDR1 is SNHLY, CDR2 FYNNEI. CDR3 region: CASSQGLAQPYEQYF. CDR3 DNA: TGTGCCAGCAGCCAGGGACTAGCGCAACCCTACGAGCAGTACTTC.

The CDR3 loop is CASSKPAGAGPTDTQYF. The CDR3 DNA is TGTGCCAGCAGCAAACCGGCGGGAGCGGGCCCCACAGATACGCAGTATTTT. This sequence joins TRBV11-2 and TRBJ2-3; 7 bases map to TRBD2. The J segment lost 2 bases and the V segment lost 5 bases, leaving 13 bases of the junction unmatched. There are 17 residues in the CDR3. Germline lookup yields CDR1 SGHAT and CDR2 FQNNGV.

The V call is TRBV5-1, the J call TRBJ1-6, with 8 bases fitting TRBD1. V lost 5 bases and J lost 5; bases outside the gene matches: 6. The germline CDR1 and CDR2 sequences are SGHRS and YFSETQ. The CDR3 runs 15 residues. The CDR3 DNA reads as TGCGCCAGCAGGGAAGGGACAGGCAATAATTCACCCCTCCACTTT. This translates into CASREGTGNNSPLHF.

The V and J genes are TRBV5-4 and TRBJ2-3; 8 nucleotides agree with TRBD2. CDR3 size: 16 residues. Germline loops: CDR1 SGHNT, CDR2 YYREEE (reference sequence). V gave up 6 bases and J gave up 6 bases; unmatched junction bases: 15. The CDR3: CASNLPGSGGRDTQYF. The CDR3 DNA follows: TGTGCCAGCAACCTCCCGGGGAGCGGGGGCAGGGATACGCAGTATTTT.

This sequence joins TRBV10-3 and TRBJ2-7; a weak D match, TRBD1 (6 bases). Trimming pared 6 bases from V and 0 bases from J, leaving 21 bases between. The CDR3 spans 17 residues. Germline-derived CDR1 and CDR2 are ENHRY and SYGVKD. In DNA form, the CDR3 reads TGTGCCATCAGCCAAGGGGGTCGAACAAGGAGCTCCTACGAGCAGTACTTC. Amino acid sequence: CAISQGGRTRSSYEQYF.

In its sample, this clone was seen many times. The chain has TRBV6-6 and TRBJ1-1; TRBD1 is a possible D gene (5 bases). Germline loops: CDR1 MNHNY, CDR2 SVGAGI (reference sequence). Trimming shortened V by 0 bases and J by 6 bases, and 11 bases separated the two germline ends. The CDR3 sequence is 14 residues long. In DNA, the CDR3 is TGTGCCAGCAGTTACTCGGGGGGGGGACCTGAAGCTTTCTTT. Amino acids: CASSYSGGGPEAFF.

The chain joins TRBV30 to TRBJ1-4; D not certain. Trimming took 1 base from V and 4 from J, leaving 13 bases between them. Germline loops: CDR1 GTSNPN, CDR2 SVGIG (reference sequence). The CDR3 loop spans 15 amino acids. The CDR3 sequence is CAWSGYSSFNEKLFF. CDR3 DNA sequence: TGTGCCTGGAGTGGCTACAGCTCTTTTAATGAAAAACTGTTTTTT.

This clone was detected only a few times. The V call is TRBV30, the J call TRBJ2-2; the D is unclear. Germline CDR1 and CDR2: GTSNPN and SVGIG (reference sequence). This CDR3 has 13 amino acids. Deletions cut 0 bases from V and 4 bases from J, with 6 bases between. CDR3 bases: TGTGCCTGGAGTGTACGAATCACCGGGGAGCTGTTTTTT. Translating gives CAWSVRITGELFF.

This clone was seen a handful of times. The identical CDR3 is also encoded by other nucleotide sequences in the sample. The rearrangement links TRBV20-1 to TRBJ2-7; D remains unclear. V was pared by 6 bases and J by 0 bases, with 6 bases between. This CDR3 has 11 residues. Per germline, CDR1 DFQATT and CDR2 SNEGSKA (reference sequence). This CDR3 is CSARYSYEQYF. CDR3 DNA: TGCAGTGCCAGATACTCCTACGAGCAGTACTTC.

The chain recombines TRBV10-3 with TRBJ2-2, with D possibly matching TRBD2 (5 bases). Trimming shortened V by 8 bases and J by 4 bases, and 14 bases separated the two germline ends. The CDR3 has 14 residues. CDR1 and CDR2 (germline): ENHRY, SYGVKD. This CDR3 reads CAIRTEVGTGELFF. The CDR3 DNA sequence: TGTGCCATCCGGACGGAGGTCGGCACCGGGGAGCTGTTTTTT.

This clone was detected only a few times. The gene calls are TRBV6-1 and TRBJ2-7; 7 bases map to TRBD2. The CDR3 has 14 residues. V shed 6 bases and J 5 bases; nucleotides not matched to a gene: 10. Germline values: CDR1 MNHNS, CDR2 SASEGT. CDR3 loop: CASRGQGGKNEQYF. The CDR3 bases are TGTGCCAGCAGGGGGCAGGGAGGGAAGAACGAGCAGTACTTC.

This clone was recorded once. The J gene is TRBJ1-3, the V gene TRBV5-1; D perhaps matches TRBD1 (5 bases). Germline assignment: CDR1 SGHRS and CDR2 YFSETQ. The CDR3 has 17 amino acids. Between the trimmed V and J ends, which lost 3 bases and 0 bases, there was a span of 16 bases. The CDR3: CASSWDPTRSSGNTIYF. CDR3 nucleotide sequence: TGCGCCAGCAGCTGGGACCCAACACGGAGCTCTGGAAACACCATATATTTT.

The gene calls are TRBV7-3 and TRBJ1-1, with TRBD1 identical over 7 bases. This CDR3 is built from 15 residues. The germline V gene has CDR1 SGHTA and CDR2 FQGTGA. The junction had 10 bases not matched to a gene; V was cut back by 5 bases and J by 4 bases. The DNA of the CDR3 is TGTGCCAGCAGCCCACAAGGGGGCCCGGGCACTGAAGCTTTCTTT. This translates into CASSPQGGPGTEAFF.

The rearrangement joins TRBV6-5 to TRBJ2-1; TRBD2 is a possible D gene (6 bases). V lost 8 bases and J 5 bases, leaving 13 bases between the germline ends. The CDR3 covers 13 residues. Per the germline V gene, CDR1 is MNHEY and CDR2 is SVGAGI. The CDR3 bases are TGTGCCAGCGGAAATAGCGGTAACAATGAGCAGTTCTTC. Translating it yields CASGNSGNNEQFF.

This clone was detected only a few times. The J gene is TRBJ1-6, the V gene TRBV10-3; TRBD1 might be the D (5 bases). The V gene lost 8 bases and the J gene lost 7 bases, with 15 bases spanning the gap. The CDR3 has 14 residues. CDR1 is ENHRY, CDR2 SYGVKD, per germline. This CDR3 reads CAIGTPAGNSPLHF. The CDR3 region has the DNA TGTGCCATCGGGACGCCGGCGGGAAATTCACCCCTCCACTTT.

This chain joins TRBV6-6 and TRBJ2-7, with no clear D. Trimming left V 5 bases short and J 1 base short, with 18 bases between. The CDR3 consists of 16 residues. Germline CDR1 reads MNHNY; CDR2 reads SVGAGI (reference sequence). The CDR3 nucleotides are TGTGCCAGCAGTCCCTTGGGAACGGACCTGTCCTACGAGCAGTACTTC. Protein: CASSPLGTDLSYEQYF.

The V gene is TRBV7-9, the J gene TRBJ2-3; 8 bases map to TRBD2. In germline, CDR1 is SEHNR, CDR2 FQNEAQ (reference sequence). With 6 bases clipped from V and 1 base from J, the junction kept 3 bases outside the gene matches. CDR3 length equals 14 residues. The CDR3 nucleotides are TGTGCCAGCAGGCGGGGGGACCGCACAGATACGCAGTATTTT. This encodes CASRRGDRTDTQYF.

The J gene is TRBJ2-3, the V gene TRBV11-2, with 7 positions matching TRBD2. This CDR3 comprises 18 residues. Germline-derived CDR1 and CDR2 are SGHAT and FQNNGV. J gave up 0 bases and V 4 bases, and 13 bases lay outside the gene matches. DNA of the CDR3: TGTGCCAGCAGCTCCGCCCTGGTAGCGGGTCTTAGCACAGATACGCAGTATTTT. This codes for CASSSALVAGLSTDTQYF.